The TCR beta chain under discussion was sequenced for a study of chemoradiotherapy in HPV16-positive cancers. Profiling relied on immunoSEQ multiplex PCR, and the TCRdb table lists in-frame clones only, not all of them. Of just over 15,000 clones in the sample, roughly 80% were seen once. CDR3 length: 12 residues. CDR1 ENHRY and CDR2 SYGVKD come from the germline V gene. The V gene lost 6 bases and the J gene lost 4 bases, with 9 bases spanning the gap. This receptor was obtained from a human donor with HPV-associated anogenital cancer. This chain connects TRBV10-3 to TRBJ2-5, with D perhaps TRBD2 (5 bases). Collection took place from a patient who underwent chemoradiotherapy. For the CDR3, the DNA is TGTGCCATCAGCACTAGAGGAGAGACCCAGTACTTC. This codes for CAISTRGETQYF.